This is a list of T cell receptor beta chains from one sample in a study of T-cell memory formation after mild COVID-19. TCRdb processed the 5' RACE reads anew with MiXCR; each CDR3 protein has one entry. The data show 340,000 or so distinct CDR3 sequences, roughly 13% seen once. Sequencing was carried out using PBMCs or a T cell subset sorted from them (not recorded which). The receptors originated from a man between 18 and 35 years old who had mild COVID-19 (a few samples of this study predate the infection). Cell type and time point are not known. Each CDR3 is given with its conserved first and last residue.

cdr3_length: 15
v_call: TRBV7-2
cdr3_aa: CASSWGQGAGYGYTF

cdr3_length: 14
v_call: TRBV10-3
cdr3_aa: CAISLLAGPETQYF

cdr3_length: 12
v_call: TRBV29-1
cdr3_aa: CSAGQEKIVQYF

cdr3_length: 12
v_call: TRBV27
cdr3_aa: CASSLSGGAAFF

cdr3_length: 17
v_call: TRBV12-3/TRBV12-4
cdr3_aa: CASSLGMGQGKGNEQFF

cdr3_length: 14
v_call: TRBV10-3
cdr3_aa: CAISDPRDNQPQHF

cdr3_length: 13
v_call: TRBV7-9
cdr3_aa: CASSPGTVRGYTF

cdr3_length: 13
v_call: TRBV3-1
cdr3_aa: CASSQRQGGGYTF

cdr3_length: 17
v_call: TRBV6-6
cdr3_aa: CASSYGWGLVKNTEAFF

cdr3_length: 15
v_call: TRBV11-2
cdr3_aa: CASSPALGVGQPQHF

cdr3_length: 15
v_call: TRBV12-3/TRBV12-4
cdr3_aa: CASSPWDRAYNEQFF

cdr3_length: 15
v_call: TRBV4-1
cdr3_aa: CASSQEPGTAYEQYF

cdr3_length: 20
v_call: TRBV3-1
cdr3_aa: CASSQEDYRASRIGYNEQFF

cdr3_length: 13
v_call: TRBV6-5
cdr3_aa: CASQSTSTDTQYF

cdr3_length: 15
v_call: TRBV6-1
cdr3_aa: CASSEPGLMRDEQFF

cdr3_length: 16
v_call: TRBV7-9
cdr3_aa: CASSFGPYSNTGELFF

cdr3_length: 11
v_call: TRBV5-6
cdr3_aa: CASSSGNAAFF

cdr3_length: 16
v_call: TRBV7-6
cdr3_aa: CASSRDHGAGNSPLHF

cdr3_length: 14
v_call: TRBV9
cdr3_aa: CASTTGLTYNEQFF

cdr3_length: 10
v_call: TRBV29-1
cdr3_aa: CSGMNEKLFF

cdr3_length: 16
v_call: TRBV30
cdr3_aa: CAWSAKDRGRGFGQFF

cdr3_length: 18
v_call: TRBV4-1
cdr3_aa: CASSQGKGASSYNSPLHF

cdr3_length: 20
v_call: TRBV24-1
cdr3_aa: CATSDFPGRTGVSGANVLTF

cdr3_length: 17
v_call: TRBV7-6
cdr3_aa: CASSLTGTGPNQETQYF

cdr3_length: 14
v_call: TRBV13
cdr3_aa: CASSFSGVSYEQYF

cdr3_length: 15
v_call: TRBV6-5
cdr3_aa: CASAPGDSKFDEQYF

cdr3_length: 15
v_call: TRBV12-3/TRBV12-4
cdr3_aa: CASSWGVGGNSPLHF

cdr3_length: 14
v_call: TRBV20-1
cdr3_aa: CSARDLLILETQYF

cdr3_length: 16
v_call: TRBV6-5
cdr3_aa: CASSAHRQGYREKLFF

cdr3_length: 13
v_call: TRBV7-2
cdr3_aa: CASSLEGRRPQYF

cdr3_length: 17
v_call: TRBV7-8
cdr3_aa: CASSLEVKAYSNQPQHF

cdr3_length: 14
v_call: TRBV4-1
cdr3_aa: CASSQGRGDTEAFF

cdr3_length: 15
v_call: TRBV21-1
cdr3_aa: CASSNRVEGSEKLFF

cdr3_length: 14
v_call: TRBV7-2
cdr3_aa: CASSLGSGHYEQYF

cdr3_length: 12
v_call: TRBV20-1
cdr3_aa: CSARVGAAEAFF

cdr3_length: 11
v_call: TRBV30
cdr3_aa: CACNRRGGYTF

cdr3_length: 11
v_call: TRBV12-3/TRBV12-4
cdr3_aa: CASSPHYEQYF

cdr3_length: 14
v_call: TRBV6-1
cdr3_aa: CASGMTVSNQPQHF

cdr3_length: 13
v_call: TRBV29-1
cdr3_aa: CSVGPGMNTEAFF

cdr3_length: 15
v_call: TRBV7-2
cdr3_aa: CASSLEGTSSNTQYF

cdr3_length: 15
v_call: TRBV5-1
cdr3_aa: CASSLDLGVTDTQYF

cdr3_length: 13
v_call: TRBV11-1
cdr3_aa: CASSLGAGDTQYF

cdr3_length: 14
v_call: TRBV5-1
cdr3_aa: CASSVSTGNTEAFF

cdr3_length: 11
v_call: TRBV28
cdr3_aa: CASSPSGELFF

cdr3_length: 15
v_call: TRBV11-2
cdr3_aa: CASSGTGRLTDTQYF

cdr3_length: 15
v_call: TRBV12-3/TRBV12-4
cdr3_aa: CASSLGPNSGNTIYF

cdr3_length: 18
v_call: TRBV6-2/TRBV6-3
cdr3_aa: CASSFSPGSSHVNTEAFF

cdr3_length: 14
v_call: TRBV6-5
cdr3_aa: CASSYGGQGYEQYF

cdr3_length: 15
v_call: TRBV5-1
cdr3_aa: CASSLQGAGNNEQFF

cdr3_length: 12
v_call: TRBV7-9
cdr3_aa: CASSLAHDTQYF

cdr3_length: 13
v_call: TRBV7-3
cdr3_aa: CASSYTGLDGYTF

cdr3_length: 14
v_call: TRBV3-1
cdr3_aa: CASSQATVNTEAFF

cdr3_length: 16
v_call: TRBV6-2/TRBV6-3
cdr3_aa: CASSSPQRYSNQPQHF

cdr3_length: 16
v_call: TRBV12-3/TRBV12-4
cdr3_aa: CASSDFSGDLYNEQFF

cdr3_length: 13
v_call: TRBV7-2
cdr3_aa: CASSLLGGGELFF

cdr3_length: 16
v_call: TRBV14
cdr3_aa: CASSPTSGALSGELFF

cdr3_length: 15
v_call: TRBV6-1
cdr3_aa: CASSDESQGGTEAFF

cdr3_length: 19
v_call: TRBV25-1
cdr3_aa: CASSGTRTGGSMDLPPQYF

cdr3_length: 15
v_call: TRBV19
cdr3_aa: CASSRGGGDYNEQFF